These 10 T cell receptor beta chains were sequenced from one sample in a study of siplizumab effects on memory and regulatory T cells. Generated by immunoSEQ multiplex PCR, the TCRdb table keeps only in-frame clones and is missing some. The sample lists 100,000 or so clones; roughly 94% were seen once. Sequencing was carried out using non-Treg CD4+ T cells sorted from blood. The receptors stem from a human donor in good health.

This chain joins TRBV19 and TRBJ1-1; possible D gene TRBD1, 6 bases. The V gene lost 5 bases and the J gene lost 3 bases, with 19 bases spanning the gap. Per germline, CDR1 LNHDA and CDR2 SQIVND (reference sequence). This CDR3 contains 16 residues. The CDR3 DNA reads TGTGCCAGTAGTGCAAAAAACCGGGACACCCACACTGAAGCTTTCTTT. Translating it yields CASSAKNRDTHTEAFF. The full variable domain, its missing parts supplied by reference TRBV19 and TRBJ1-1, is DGGITQSPKYLFRKEGQNVTLSCEQNLNHDAMYWYRQDPGQGLRLIYYSQIVNDFQKGDIAEGYSVSREKKESFPLTVTSAQKNPTAFYLCASSAKNRDTHTEAFFGQGTRLTVV.

The J gene is TRBJ1-2, the V gene TRBV7-9; D is unresolved. Germline CDR1 SEHNR, CDR2 FQNEAQ (reference sequence). The CDR3 is 13 residues long. Trimming pared 2 bases from V and 6 bases from J, leaving 10 bases between. The CDR3 bases are TGTGCCAGCAGCTTAAATTCTAAGGATGGCTACACCTTC. It encodes CASSLNSKDGYTF.

The chain joins TRBV6-1 to TRBJ2-3; no definite D call. Trimming shortened V by 4 bases and J by 6 bases, and 14 bases separated the two germline ends. Germline V gene lookup returns CDR1 MNHNS and CDR2 SASEGT. The CDR3 spans 14 residues. The CDR3 nucleotides are TGTGCCAGCAGTGGTTTCCTGATTAGGGATACGCAGTATTTT. Translated: CASSGFLIRDTQYF.

This clone occurred once. The chain links TRBV28 to TRBJ2-1; D is unclear. In germline, CDR1 is MDHEN, CDR2 SYDVKM. The V and J ends lost 5 bases and 3 bases respectively, with 8 bases between them. This CDR3 spans 13 amino acids. Here the CDR3 DNA reads TGTGCCAGCAGTAACCGACTCTACAATGAGCAGTTCTTC. It is translated as CASSNRLYNEQFF.

V usage is TRBV27 and J usage is TRBJ1-3; D uncertain. The CDR3 consists of 17 residues. Trimming took off 0 bases at V and 0 bases at J, with 12 bases between the two ends. Germline V lookup: CDR1 MNHEY, CDR2 SMNVEV (reference sequence). The DNA of the CDR3 is TGTGCCAGCAGTTTATCCCCAGGCCCAAGCTCTGGAAACACCATATATTTT. Protein sequence: CASSLSPGPSSGNTIYF.

As for this clone: This CDR3 is also generated by other DNA sequences in the sample. V usage is TRBV5-1 and J usage is TRBJ2-7; D perhaps matches TRBD2 (5 bases). Looked up from germline, CDR1 is SGHRS and CDR2 is YFSETQ. This CDR3 is 14 amino acids long. Trimming removed 4 bases from V and 7 bases from J, with 18 bases in between. CDR3 region: CASSLSPGTGEQYF. The CDR3, as DNA: TGCGCCAGCAGCCTTAGCCCTGGTACGGGGGAGCAGTACTTC.

The V and J genes are TRBV28 and TRBJ1-5; D is unclear. This CDR3 has 12 amino acids. With 5 bases removed from V and 13 bases from J, the gap between germline ends came to 15 bases. CDR1 and CDR2 (germline): MDHEN, SYDVKM. CDR3 sequence reads: CASSLPVAGQHF. For the CDR3, the DNA is TGTGCCAGCAGTCTCCCTGTAGCCGGACAGCATTTT.

This chain uses TRBV6-5 with TRBJ1-1; perhaps TRBD1 as D (5 bases). Deletions cut 5 bases from V and 4 bases from J, with 14 bases between. Germline CDR1 and CDR2: MNHEY and SVGAGI. The CDR3 consists of 14 residues. The CDR3 coding sequence is TGTGCCAGCAGTCCATACTTTGGGGCCACTGAAGCTTTCTTT. It is translated as CASSPYFGATEAFF.

The rearrangement joins TRBV11-1 to TRBJ2-1; 12 bases are shared with TRBD1. V trimming: 4 bases; J trimming: 15 bases; junction bases outside the gene matches: 13. CDR3 length: 15 amino acids. Germline V CDR1 and CDR2: SGHAT, FQDESV (reference sequence). CDR3 amino acids: CASSSRDRGPSDAFF. In DNA, the CDR3 is TGTGCCAGCAGCTCCCGGGACAGGGGGCCCTCGGATGCGTTCTTC.

V and J are TRBV30 and TRBJ1-4; the D gene is possibly TRBD1 (5 bases). Trimming removed 0 bases from V and 7 bases from J, with 15 bases in between. The CDR3 contains 15 residues. Germline assignment: CDR1 GTSNPN and CDR2 SVGIG (reference sequence). CDR3 in DNA: TGTGCCTGGAGTGTATACGTGGGACGGATTGAAAAACTGTTTTTT. The encoded protein is CAWSVYVGRIEKLFF. Complete variable domain (other parts from reference TRBV30 and TRBJ1-4): SQTIHQWPATLVQPVGSPLSLECTVEGTSNPNLYWYRQAAGRGLQLLFYSVGIGQISSEVPQNLSASRPQDRQFILSSKKLLLSDSGFYLCAWSVYVGRIEKLFFGSGTQLSVL.